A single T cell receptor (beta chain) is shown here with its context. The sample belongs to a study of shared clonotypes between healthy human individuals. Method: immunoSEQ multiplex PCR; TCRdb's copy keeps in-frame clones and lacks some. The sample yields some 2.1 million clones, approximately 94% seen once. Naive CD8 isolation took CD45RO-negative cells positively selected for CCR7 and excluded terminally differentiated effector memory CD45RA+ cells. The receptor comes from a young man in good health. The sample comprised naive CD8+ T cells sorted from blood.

CDR3 coding DNA: TGCGCCAGCAGCCACCGGGACAGGGGTGCAGAGACCCAGTACTTC. Translated: CASSHRDRGAETQYF. V gene TRBV4-1 combines with J gene TRBJ2-5, with 10 bases that match TRBD1. V was clipped by 3 bases and J by 4 bases; unmatched bases: 5. CDR3 length equals 15 residues. CDR1 and CDR2 (germline): MGHRA, YSYEKL.